The rows below give T cell receptor beta chains drawn from one sample of a study of T-cell reconstitution after alpha-beta-depleted transplantation in children. TCRdb independently ran MiXCR on the PCR reads; one entry per CDR3 protein. The table lists about 50,000 distinct CDR3 sequences, 5.5% to 7.5% of them singletons, with over 30% in the top ten. The source material was PBMCs, mostly from graft donor cells, sampled 60 days after TCRalphabeta/CD19-depleted stem cell transplant. The source of these receptors is a female patient between 2 and 15 years old who had a stem cell transplant for aplastic anemia, so the T cells may come from the graft donor. The CDR3 runs from the conserved cysteine through the conserved F or W. The D gene is left open where the match is weak. A clone size is listed for some rows: how often the clone was seen (once, few, many), or a class if it is expanded.

clone_size | j_call | d_call | v_call | cdr3_aa
few | TRBJ2-1 | TRBD2 | TRBV6-2/TRBV6-3 | CASSRAGRTSYNEQFF
many | TRBJ1-5 | . | TRBV3-1 | CASSQGYGAGNQPQHF
many | TRBJ1-4 | . | TRBV18 | CASSPIDATNEKLFF
many | TRBJ1-5 | TRBD1 | TRBV20-1 | CSALLEGQGAYSNQPQHF
many | TRBJ2-2 | . | TRBV5-6 | CASSRQNTGELFF
many | TRBJ2-7 | . | TRBV10-3 | CALGLNSYEQYF
many | TRBJ2-1 | TRBD2 | TRBV9 | CASSVASGGDEQFF
many | TRBJ2-7 | TRBD2 | TRBV5-1 | CASSSGGLRYEQYF
many | TRBJ1-2 | TRBD1 | TRBV5-1 | CASSLGTGTYGYTF
many | TRBJ2-1 | TRBD2 | TRBV25-1 | CASTRSGISYNEQFF
many | TRBJ2-7 | . | TRBV10-3 | CAISESAAGYEQYF
many | TRBJ1-1 | . | TRBV12-3/TRBV12-4 | CASSTRTDTEAFF
many | TRBJ2-1 | TRBD2 | TRBV27 | CASSRAGVYNEQFF
. | TRBJ2-7 | TRBD1 | TRBV5-1 | CASSLPGGQGIYEQYF
many | TRBJ2-3 | . | TRBV5-4 | CASSLRLVGTDTQYF
many | TRBJ2-6 | . | TRBV10-3 | CAIRSSGANVLTF
many | TRBJ2-7 | . | TRBV6-2/TRBV6-3 | CASSPGRSYEQYF
many | TRBJ2-1 | TRBD2 | TRBV5-6 | CASSSVGGAYNEQFF
many | TRBJ1-2 | . | TRBV7-9 | CASSLRFSVTNYGYTF
. | TRBJ1-2 | . | TRBV7-2 | CASSLGQGGGYTF
many | TRBJ2-3 | TRBD2 | TRBV5-1 | CASSLAGGEEDTQYF
many | TRBJ2-5 | TRBD2 | TRBV5-1 | CASSPGLAGFKTQYF
many | TRBJ2-5 | TRBD2 | TRBV4-2 | CASSPGTSGRETQYF
many | TRBJ2-2 | . | TRBV12-3/TRBV12-4 | CASSFLLVRNTGELFF
many | TRBJ2-3 | . | TRBV4-1 | CTSSQDPREPDTQYF
many | TRBJ2-1 | . | TRBV5-1 | CASSLPHQDEQFF
many | TRBJ2-1 | . | TRBV4-1 | CASSQGPNLMNEQFF
many | TRBJ2-3 | . | TRBV12-3/TRBV12-4 | CASSLALSSTADTQYF
many | TRBJ2-1 | TRBD1 | TRBV24-1 | CATSGYGTGGRYEQFF
many | TRBJ2-5 | TRBD2 | TRBV12-3/TRBV12-4 | CASSLLASGQETQYF
. | TRBJ2-1 | TRBD2 | TRBV3-1 | CASTPSGVSYNEQFF
. | TRBJ1-1 | . | TRBV3-1 | CASCQGNTEAFF